Listed here are 22 T cell receptor beta chains from one sample, sequenced in a study of blood T cells in healthy people across ages. Then a second PCR, running roughly 7 to 11 cycles, was carried out with a sample-barcoded 5' primer and a J-beta primer mix. TCRdb independently ran MiXCR on the 5' RACE reads; one entry per CDR3 protein. The data contain around 670,000 distinct CDR3 sequences, 25% to 35% of them singletons. The specimen was blood. These receptors were collected from a woman of 80 years or more in good health.

This chain uses TRBV18 with TRBJ2-3; D is unclear. Germline-derived CDR1 and CDR2 are KGHSH and LQKENI. The germline V and J ends were trimmed by 2 bases and 5 bases, with 14 bases remaining between them. CDR3 length: 15 residues. CDR3 sequence reads: CASSPGVPWGDTQYF. CDR3 bases: TGTGCCAGCTCACCAGGGGTTCCGTGGGGAGATACGCAGTATTTT.

This clonotype was detected ten times or more. The chain recombines TRBV5-5 with TRBJ2-5, with TRBD2 identical over 11 bases. Germline values: CDR1 SGHKS, CDR2 YYEKEE (reference sequence). Trimming at V came to 4 bases and at J to 0 bases, leaving 5 bases not matched to a gene. This CDR3 contains 16 residues. Here the CDR3 reads CASSPTSGGHQETQYF. The CDR3 region has the DNA TGTGCCAGCAGCCCCACTAGCGGGGGCCACCAAGAGACCCAGTACTTC.

V is TRBV19 and J is TRBJ1-1, with TRBD1 matching 8 bases. Germline CDR1 reads LNHDA; CDR2 reads SQIVND (reference sequence). The CDR3 is made up of 14 amino acids. Unmatched junction bases numbered 3, after V lost 6 bases and J lost 0 bases. This CDR3 reads CASRMGQVNTEAFF. CDR3 nucleotides: TGTGCCAGTAGGATGGGACAGGTGAACACTGAAGCTTTCTTT.

To note about this clonotype: A read error may explain this, as a much larger clone is one base away. The CDR3 DNA sequence: TGTGCCGGCAGCGTAGTTGGGGCGGGGAATGAGCAGTTCTTC. This sequence encodes CAGSVVGAGNEQFF. The rearrangement joins TRBV9 to TRBJ2-1, with a tentative D call TRBD2 (6 bases). Germline V lookup: CDR1 SGDLS, CDR2 YYNGEE. The CDR3 sequence is 14 residues long.

This clonotype has at least ten counts. The chain employs TRBV15 and TRBJ2-3; the D is unclear. From germline, CDR1 is LNHNV and CDR2 YYDKDF (reference sequence). CDR3 length: 15 amino acids. With 0 bases removed from V and 2 bases from J, the gap between germline ends came to 9 bases. The CDR3 loop reads CATSRDGQHTDTQYF. For the CDR3, the DNA is TGTGCCACCAGCAGAGATGGTCAACACACAGATACGCAGTATTTT.

This clonotype was recorded at least ten times. The rearrangement links TRBV29-1 to TRBJ2-1; 8 bases line up with TRBD2. CDR3 size: 12 residues. J gave up 10 bases and V 7 bases, and 9 bases lay outside the gene matches. CDR1 and CDR2 (germline): SQVTM, ANQGSEA. For the CDR3, the DNA is TGCAGCGCCGGGACTAGTCGTCAGGAGCAGTTCTTC. Protein sequence: CSAGTSRQEQFF.

This clonotype was detected only once. The chain uses TRBV7-9 and TRBJ2-7; unclear D gene. The length of the CDR3 is 12 residues. Trimming pared 5 bases from V and 4 bases from J, leaving 9 bases between. Per germline, CDR1 SEHNR and CDR2 FQNEAQ (reference sequence). CDR3 amino acids: CASSHDVYEQYF. The CDR3 region has the DNA TGTGCCAGCAGCCATGACGTATACGAGCAGTACTTC.

About this clonotype itself: A much larger clonotype is one base distant, so this may be a read error. The chain combines TRBV6-6 with TRBJ1-5; weak D call: TRBD1 (6 bases). CDR1 and CDR2 from the germline V gene are MNHNY and SVGAGI (reference sequence). The CDR3 runs 14 residues. CDR3 DNA sequence: TGTACCAGCAGCCGGTCCGGGGGCGGTCAGCCCCAGCATTTT. This encodes CTSSRSGGGQPQHF.

The table lists this clonotype with many counts. This chain uses TRBV6-2 or TRBV6-3 with TRBJ2-3; weak D call: TRBD2 (6 bases). Trimming took off 6 bases at V and 7 bases at J, with 17 bases between the two ends. This CDR3 has 14 residues. Germline CDR1 and CDR2: MNHEY and SVGEGT. As DNA, the CDR3 is TGTGCCAGCAGCCCGGTCGGGGGAAGGAATACGCAGTATTTT. It yields the protein CASSPVGGRNTQYF.

V usage is TRBV20-1 and J usage is TRBJ2-7, with D possibly TRBD1 on 6 matching bases. Germline-derived CDR1 and CDR2 are DFQATT and SNEGSKA (reference sequence). Trimming removed 6 bases at V and 5 bases at J, with 23 bases between. The CDR3 sequence is 15 residues long. CDR3 coding DNA: TGCAGTGCACATAACCCCCAGGGGCTGGGTCACGAGCAGTACTTC. Translating it yields CSAHNPQGLGHEQYF.

This rearrangement joins TRBV5-5 to TRBJ2-5, with a possible D match to TRBD1 (8 bases). Germline CDR1 is SGHKS and CDR2 is YYEKEE (reference sequence). This CDR3 comprises 15 residues. The V end was cut by 3 bases, the J end by 11 bases, with 23 bases between. In nucleotides, the CDR3 is TGTGCCAGCAGCTGGGGACAGGCCCGTGCGGGAGAGCAGTACTTC. It is translated as CASSWGQARAGEQYF. The full variable domain, in which reference TRBV5-5 and TRBJ2-5 provide the parts outside the CDR3, is DAGVTQSPTHLIKTRGQQVTLRCSPISGHKSVSWYQQVLGQGPQFIFQYYEKEERGRGNFPDRFSARQFPNYSSELNVNALLLGDSALYLCASSWGQARAGEQYFGPGTRLLVL.

The V gene is TRBV5-1, the J gene TRBJ2-3, with D uncertain. The germline V gene has CDR1 SGHRS and CDR2 YFSETQ. The CDR3 is 14 amino acids. V gave up 7 bases and J gave up 5 bases, with 17 bases separating them. The CDR3 loop reads CASGRSTAQDTQYF. Written as DNA, the CDR3 is TGCGCCAGCGGGCGATCCACGGCTCAAGATACGCAGTATTTT. The entire variable domain, with the rest obtained from reference TRBV5-1 and TRBJ2-3, is as follows: KAGVTQTPRYLIKTRGQQVTLSCSPISGHRSVSWYQQTPGQGLQFLFEYFSETQRNKGNFPGRFSGRQFSNSRSEMNVSTLELGDSALYLCASGRSTAQDTQYFGPGTRLTVL.

In regard to this clonotype: Mismatch with germline at one junction end may stem from a read error. This chain joins TRBV30 and TRBJ2-4; no clear D. The CDR3 has 16 amino acids. Germline V CDR1 and CDR2: GTSNPN, SVGIG (reference sequence). This CDR3 is CARSVRALGTKNIQYF. In DNA, the CDR3 is TGTGCCCGGAGTGTACGGGCCCTTGGGACCAAAAACATTCAGTACTTC.

As concerns this clonotype: This clone may be a read error of a much larger clone one base away. The chain links TRBV29-1 to TRBJ1-1; D unresolved. Trimming removed 7 bases from V and 4 bases from J, with 13 bases in between. The CDR3 is 12 residues long. CDR1 and CDR2 (germline): SQVTM, ANQGSEA. The CDR3 region is CSGDGMGTEAFF. Here the CDR3 DNA reads TGCAGCGGAGACGGCATGGGCACTGAAGCTTTCTTT.

The sample holds many counts of this clonotype. This chain joins TRBV2 and TRBJ2-6; D may be TRBD2 (6 bases). Germline V gene sequence: CDR1 SNHLY, CDR2 FYNNEI. This CDR3 is built from 16 residues. Deletions cut 6 bases from V and 0 bases from J, with 12 bases between. The CDR3 nucleotides read TGTGCCAGCAGGCGGGACTCCGACTCTGGGGCCAACGTCCTGACTTTC. This gives the protein CASRRDSDSGANVLTF.

The rearrangement links TRBV12-3 or TRBV12-4 to TRBJ2-2, with D unclear. The length of the CDR3 is 12 residues. Trimming took off 4 bases at V and 7 bases at J, with 7 bases between the two ends. The CDR3 is CASSSPHGELFF. The CDR3 DNA is TGTGCCAGCAGTTCCCCCCACGGGGAGCTGTTTTTT.

In this sample, this clonotype turned up many times. The J gene is TRBJ2-7, the V gene TRBV6-2 or TRBV6-3; no definite D call. This CDR3 has 12 amino acids. Trimming left V 10 bases short and J 2 bases short, with 12 bases between. The V gene's germline CDR1 is MNHEY and CDR2 SVGEGT. The chain's CDR3 is CATRTVTYEQYF. As DNA, the CDR3 is TGTGCCACTCGGACGGTGACCTACGAGCAGTACTTC.

At least ten counts were recorded for this clonotype. The chain uses TRBV9 and TRBJ2-5, with TRBD2 as a possible D gene (5 bases). Germline V gene sequence: CDR1 SGDLS, CDR2 YYNGEE. The length of the CDR3 is 14 residues. The germline V and J ends were trimmed by 0 bases and 7 bases, with 13 bases remaining between them. The CDR3 DNA is TGTGCCAGCAGCGTAGCCCCCGAACGGGGGACCCAGTACTTC. Translation gives CASSVAPERGTQYF. The complete variable domain, with remaining parts taken from reference TRBV9 and TRBJ2-5, reads DSGVTQTPKHLITATGQRVTLRCSPRSGDLSVYWYQQSLDQGLQFLIQYYNGEERAKGNILERFSAQQFPDLHSELNLSSLELGDSALYFCASSVAPERGTQYFGPGTRLLVL.

This clonotype came up many times. This rearrangement joins TRBV6-5 to TRBJ1-1; 8 bases fit TRBD1. This CDR3 region has 14 residues. The trim removed 5 bases at V and 0 bases at J, leaving 2 bases unmatched. Looked up from germline, CDR1 is MNHEY and CDR2 is SVGAGI. The CDR3, as DNA: TGTGCCAGCAGTCAGGGACAGGTGAACACTGAAGCTTTCTTT. Protein product: CASSQGQVNTEAFF.

The rearrangement links TRBV3-1 to TRBJ2-7; 7 nucleotides line up with TRBD2. Losses at the gene ends were 3 bases for V and 9 bases for J; bases not matched to a gene: 17. This CDR3 contains 16 residues. Germline CDR1 LGHDT, CDR2 YNNKEL (reference sequence). Written as DNA, the CDR3 is TGTGCCAGCAGCCATCCGACCGGACTAGTCCCGGTTGTGCAGTACTTC. This translates into CASSHPTGLVPVVQYF.

The chain is built from TRBV28 and TRBJ1-2, with 10 bases aligning to TRBD1. Germline V gene lookup returns CDR1 MDHEN and CDR2 SYDVKM. V shed 4 bases and J 6 bases; nucleotides not matched to a gene: 11. The CDR3 covers 16 residues. The DNA of the CDR3 is TGTGCCAGCAGTTACTCTGAATTTGGGACAGGGGATGGCTACACCTTC. Translated: CASSYSEFGTGDGYTF.

This clonotype has a single count. This may be a read error: a much more frequent sequence differs by one nucleotide. V is TRBV7-6 and J is TRBJ1-1, with D maybe TRBD1 (6 bases). The CDR3 is 15 amino acids. Looked up from germline, CDR1 is SGHVS and CDR2 is FNYEAQ. The V gene lost 3 bases and the J gene lost 1 base, with 12 bases spanning the gap. The CDR3 sequence: CASSLGAARNTEAFF. The CDR3 DNA sequence: TGTGCCAGCAGCTTGGGGGCCGCAAGGAACACTGAAGCTTTCTTT. Drawing the rest from reference TRBV7-6 and TRBJ1-1, the complete variable domain is GAGVSQSPRYKVTKRGQDVALRCDPISGHVSLYWYRQALGQGPEFLTYFNYEAQQDKSGLPNDRFSAERPEGSISTLTIQRTEQRDSAMYRCASSLGAARNTEAFFGQGTRLTVV.